One and the same sample provided the 18 T cell receptor beta chains below, sequenced in a study of regulatory dendritic cells for organ transplantation. Sorted T cells were CFSE-labeled and cultured 5 days with allogeneic regulatory or mature dendritic cells at 1:10. No antigen is known for these receptors. This table comes from immunoSEQ multiplex PCR, and its TCRdb copy is limited to in-frame clones, with some not included. In the table there are approximately 12,000 clones, around 92% of which are singletons. The sample consisted of naive CD8+ T cells from blood cultured with regulatory dendritic cells. As to subset: CD45RA+ naive T cells. The receptor set was obtained from a human donor in good health.

The V call is TRBV4-3, the J call TRBJ2-1; D ambiguous. Germline V CDR1 and CDR2: LGHNA, YSLEER. The CDR3 covers 13 residues. Deletions cut 1 base from V and 8 bases from J, with 9 bases between. The CDR3 sequence: CASSQVYTDEQFF. CDR3 coding DNA: TGCGCCAGCAGCCAAGTATATACAGATGAGCAGTTCTTC.

The V gene is TRBV6-5, the J gene TRBJ2-2; D gene ambiguous. Trimming removed 3 bases at V and 3 bases at J, with 8 bases between. Germline V gene sequence: CDR1 MNHEY, CDR2 SVGAGI. The CDR3 runs to 14 residues. In DNA form, the CDR3 reads TGTGCCAGCAGTTATACTGACTACACCGGGGAGCTGTTTTTT. As protein: CASSYTDYTGELFF.

This chain connects TRBV30 to TRBJ2-1, with 11 bases identical to TRBD2. The V and J ends lost 5 bases and 7 bases, in that order; junction bases with no gene match: 10. Germline V gene lookup returns CDR1 GTSNPN and CDR2 SVGIG (reference sequence). The CDR3 is 15 amino acids. The CDR3 spells CAWLNLGTSGNEQFF. CDR3 bases: TGTGCCTGGCTTAACCTCGGGACTAGCGGTAATGAGCAGTTCTTC.

The V call is TRBV27, the J call TRBJ1-2; D gene unclear. There are 12 residues in the CDR3. Trimming cost V 6 bases and J 6 bases, with 11 bases left between them. The V gene's germline CDR1 is MNHEY and CDR2 SMNVEV (reference sequence). The CDR3 loop is CASRRGADGYTF. CDR3 bases: TGTGCCAGCAGGCGGGGAGCAGATGGCTACACCTTC.

This rearrangement joins TRBV27 to TRBJ2-7, with a tentative D call TRBD1 (5 bases). Germline V gene data show CDR1 as MNHEY and CDR2 as SMNVEV (reference sequence). This CDR3 is built from 14 residues. V was trimmed by 2 bases and J by 1 base, leaving 9 bases between them. This chain's CDR3 is CASSLTTDSYEQYF. CDR3 DNA sequence: TGTGCCAGCAGTTTAACGACAGATTCCTACGAGCAGTACTTC.

The V and J genes are TRBV28 and TRBJ1-5; D is possibly TRBD1 (6 bases). Deletions cut 4 bases from V and 9 bases from J, with 16 bases between. The CDR3 contains 14 residues. Germline loops: CDR1 MDHEN, CDR2 SYDVKM. The CDR3 coding sequence is TGTGCCAGCAGTTCCTACAGGGCCTCGGGGCCCCAGCATTTT. This gives the protein CASSSYRASGPQHF.

The chain recombines TRBV2 with TRBJ2-7, with D unresolved. The CDR3 totals 13 residues. Germline lookup yields CDR1 SNHLY and CDR2 FYNNEI. Trimming shortened V by 10 bases and J by 6 bases, and 19 bases separated the two germline ends. DNA of the CDR3: TGTGCCACCTACCTCCCAGTGGGATCCGAGCAGTACTTC. As protein: CATYLPVGSEQYF.

The chain carries TRBV27 and TRBJ2-7; 9 positions agree with TRBD2. V lost 7 bases, J lost 0 bases, and 4 bases stayed unmatched. The CDR3 loop spans 14 amino acids. Per the germline V gene, CDR1 is MNHEY and CDR2 is SMNVEV (reference sequence). The CDR3 region has the DNA TGTGCCAGCAAAAATAGCGGGAGCTCCTACGAGCAGTACTTC. Its translation: CASKNSGSSYEQYF.

The chain couples TRBV30 to TRBJ2-7, with a weak D call TRBD1 (6 bases). Per germline, CDR1 GTSNPN and CDR2 SVGIG (reference sequence). The V end lost 7 bases, the J end lost 0 bases, and 13 bases lay between the germline ends. CDR3 length: 13 amino acids. The CDR3 reads CAFTTGDSYEQYF. The CDR3 region has the DNA TGTGCCTTTACGACAGGCGACTCCTACGAGCAGTACTTC.

This clone was observed a single time. The chain employs TRBV7-3 and TRBJ2-5, with a possible D match to TRBD1 (5 bases). Deletions cut 2 bases from V and 2 bases from J, with 15 bases between. The CDR3 is made up of 16 amino acids. The V gene's germline CDR1 is SGHTA and CDR2 FQGTGA. CDR3 region: CASSLFEGQPQETQYF. CDR3 coding DNA: TGTGCCAGCAGCTTATTTGAAGGACAACCTCAAGAGACCCAGTACTTC. Full variable domain (rest looked up from reference TRBV7-3 and TRBJ2-5): GAGVSQTPSNKVTEKGKYVELRCDPISGHTALYWYRQSLGQGPEFLIYFQGTGAADDSGLPNDRFFAVRPEGSVSTLKIQRTERGDSAVYLCASSLFEGQPQETQYFGPGTRLLVL.

This clone was observed a handful of times. The chain recombines TRBV9 with TRBJ1-1, with D possibly TRBD1 on 5 matching bases. The V and J ends lost 4 bases and 5 bases respectively, with 12 bases between them. CDR3 length: 13 amino acids. Looked up from germline, CDR1 is SGDLS and CDR2 is YYNGEE. CDR3 sequence (DNA): TGTGCCAGCAGCCTAGGCGGGGGTACTGAAGCTTTCTTT. As protein: CASSLGGGTEAFF.

The chain uses TRBV7-9 and TRBJ1-2, with 7 positions matching TRBD1. V shed 5 bases, J shed 5 bases, and the junction held 5 bases outside the gene matches. The CDR3 is 13 amino acids. The germline V gene encodes CDR1 SEHNR and CDR2 FQNEAQ (reference sequence). The CDR3: CASSQGTAYGYTF. As DNA, the CDR3 is TGTGCCAGCAGCCAAGGGACAGCGTATGGCTACACCTTC.

This clone has a single count. The chain employs TRBV9 and TRBJ2-1; 12 bases match TRBD2. V lost 4 bases to trimming and J lost 8 bases; unmatched junction nucleotides: 10. CDR3 length: 16 amino acids. CDR1 and CDR2 (germline): SGDLS, YYNGEE. In nucleotides, the CDR3 is TGTGCCAGCAGCACGACGACTAGCGGGAGAGGCTATGAGCAGTTCTTC. Its protein is CASSTTTSGRGYEQFF.

The genes are TRBV23-1 and TRBJ2-7; a weak D match, TRBD1 (6 bases). TRBV23-1 is flagged as an ORF with uncertain function. CDR3 length: 14 amino acids. With 7 bases removed from V and 5 bases from J, the gap between germline ends came to 18 bases. CDR3 nucleotide sequence: TGCGCCAGCATCAGGGGTCTAGAAACTCACGAGCAGTACTTC. Its translation is CASIRGLETHEQYF.

V usage is TRBV15 and J usage is TRBJ1-6, with 8 bases lining up with TRBD1. Trimming at V came to 5 bases and at J to 6 bases, leaving 3 bases not matched to a gene. Germline V lookup: CDR1 LNHNV, CDR2 YYDKDF (reference sequence). The CDR3 extends over 14 amino acids. For the CDR3, the DNA is TGTGCCACCAGCCACAGGGGGTCTAATTCACCCCTCCACTTT. It encodes CATSHRGSNSPLHF.

The rearrangement joins TRBV27 to TRBJ2-7; tentative D call: TRBD2 (6 bases). Germline values: CDR1 MNHEY, CDR2 SMNVEV (reference sequence). CDR3 length: 13 residues. Trimming took off 3 bases at V and 3 bases at J, with 9 bases between the two ends. The CDR3: CASSFLGGYEQYF. CDR3 DNA sequence: TGTGCCAGCAGTTTTCTGGGGGGCTACGAGCAGTACTTC.

The V gene is TRBV28, the J gene TRBJ2-7; D is ambiguous. The CDR3 is made up of 13 amino acids. V gave up 3 bases and J gave up 2 bases, with 8 bases separating them. Per germline, CDR1 MDHEN and CDR2 SYDVKM. CDR3 DNA sequence: TGTGCCAGCAGTTTGTCAGATACCTACGAGCAGTACTTC. Protein sequence: CASSLSDTYEQYF. The variable domain in full, completed from reference TRBV28 and TRBJ2-7, reads DVKVTQSSRYLVKRTGEKVFLECVQDMDHENMFWYRQDPGLGLRLIYFSYDVKMKEKGDIPEGYSVSREKKERFSLILESASTNQTSMYLCASSLSDTYEQYFGPGTRLTVT.

The chain carries TRBV6-5 and TRBJ2-7; D is uncertain. The CDR3 loop spans 14 amino acids. The germline CDR1 and CDR2 sequences are MNHEY and SVGAGI. V lost 1 base and J 1 base, leaving 8 bases between the germline ends. CDR3 DNA: TGTGCCAGCAGTTACTTCCTTGGGTCCTACGAGCAGTACTTC. The encoded protein is CASSYFLGSYEQYF.